One sample yielded the 10 T cell receptor beta chains listed below, sequenced in a study of shared clonotypes between healthy human individuals (dated by TCRdb to about 2020). Receptors were amplified or captured by the immunoSEQ multiplex PCR assay. TCRdb stores this immuneACCESS table with in-frame sequences only. Part of the clones is absent; in the studies checked, under half of the shortfall reflects unresolved V genes, and no reason is known for the rest. This sample is represented by about 2,500,000 clones; 85% to 95% of them were singletons. The top ten clonotypes cover about 0.13% of the sample. The sequenced sample consisted of naive CD4+ T cells sorted from blood. The cell subset or site label on this specimen signifies: CD45RA+ positively selected. These receptors all come from a man younger than 35 in good health.

A note on this clone: The identical CDR3 is also encoded by other nucleotide sequences in the sample. The V call is TRBV30, the J call TRBJ2-5, with a weak D call TRBD2 (6 bases). There are 11 residues in the CDR3. Deletions cut 3 bases from V and 4 bases from J, with 6 bases between. The germline V gene has CDR1 GTSNPN and CDR2 SVGIG (reference sequence). CDR3 loop: CAWSGGETQYF. The CDR3 DNA sequence: TGTGCCTGGAGCGGGGGAGAGACCCAGTACTTC.

A note on this clone: Other DNA sequences in this sample translate to the same CDR3. The V and J genes are TRBV10-1 and TRBJ2-5; D perhaps matches TRBD2 (6 bases). V was pared by 3 bases and J by 4 bases, with 9 bases between. The germline gives CDR1 WNHNN, CDR2 SYGVQD (reference sequence). The length of the CDR3 is 13 residues. CDR3 residues: CASSESGGETQYF. For the CDR3, the DNA is TGCGCCAGCAGTGAATCCGGGGGAGAGACCCAGTACTTC.

The chain recombines TRBV21-1 with TRBJ2-3; TRBD2, the table's D call, was not compared with the DNA. TRBV21-1 is flagged as a pseudogene. The CDR3 covers 16 residues. The CDR3 loop reads CASSKAEQRGCGTQYF. CDR3 in DNA: TGTGCCAGCAGCAAAGCTGAGCAACGGGGTTGTGGTACGCAGTATTTT.

The CDR3 DNA sequence: TGTGCCAGCAGCTTGGGACACGCCAATCAGCCCCAGCATTTT. Its protein is CASSLGHANQPQHF. The chain couples TRBV5-6 to TRBJ1-5; D not certain. The germline V gene has CDR1 SGHDT and CDR2 YYEEEE. Trimming shortened V by 0 bases and J by 3 bases, and 7 bases separated the two germline ends. The CDR3 spans 14 residues.

The J gene is TRBJ1-2, the V gene TRBV28; 8 nucleotides line up with TRBD1. V lost 6 bases to trimming and J lost 4 bases; unmatched junction nucleotides: 16. The CDR3 has 17 residues. CDR1 and CDR2 from the germline V gene are MDHEN and SYDVKM. The CDR3 nucleotides read TGTGCCAGCAGGGACGGAACAGGGGGGGCCGGACGCTATGGCTACACCTTC. This sequence encodes CASRDGTGGAGRYGYTF.

This chain uses TRBV29-1 with TRBJ2-1, with 8 bases matching TRBD2. Losses at the gene ends were 0 bases for V and 2 bases for J; bases not matched to a gene: 0. Germline CDR1 is SQVTM and CDR2 is ANQGSEA. There are 14 residues in the CDR3. CDR3 protein: CSVEEAGAYNEQFF. The CDR3 bases are TGCAGCGTTGAAGAAGCGGGGGCCTACAATGAGCAGTTCTTC.

V is TRBV5-1 and J is TRBJ2-3; 13 nucleotides align to TRBD2. The V and J ends lost 4 bases and 1 base, in that order; junction bases with no gene match: 6. The germline V gene has CDR1 SGHRS and CDR2 YFSETQ. This CDR3 region has 17 residues. The CDR3 sequence is CASSTAGTSGGTDTQYF. The CDR3 coding sequence is TGCGCCAGCAGCACAGCCGGGACTAGCGGGGGCACAGATACGCAGTATTTT. Complete variable domain (other parts from reference TRBV5-1 and TRBJ2-3): KAGVTQTPRYLIKTRGQQVTLSCSPISGHRSVSWYQQTPGQGLQFLFEYFSETQRNKGNFPGRFSGRQFSNSRSEMNVSTLELGDSALYLCASSTAGTSGGTDTQYFGPGTRLTVL.

The table lists this clone with a count of one. The same CDR3 is also encoded by other DNA sequences in this sample. The rearrangement uses TRBV6-6 and TRBJ2-7, with D possibly TRBD1 on 6 matching bases. V lost 0 bases and J lost 1, with 7 bases in between. The CDR3 covers 14 residues. Germline-derived CDR1 and CDR2 are MNHNY and SVGAGI (reference sequence). The CDR3 loop reads CASSYSGGSYEQYF. The CDR3, as DNA: TGTGCCAGCAGTTACTCAGGGGGATCCTACGAGCAGTACTTC.

Concerning this clone itself: The DNA is left out, because the CDR3 cannot be placed on it with certainty; the CDR3 is given as TCRdb lists it. V and J are TRBV11-2 and TRBJ2-2. The germline CDR1 and CDR2 sequences are SGHAT and FQNNGV. The CDR3 is 14 amino acids long, termini counted. CDR3 region: CASSSLFGAGELFF.

J is TRBJ2-5 and V is TRBV6-1; unclear D gene. The CDR3 is 13 residues long. Trimming removed 4 bases at V and 2 bases at J, with 8 bases between. CDR1 is MNHNS, CDR2 SASEGT, per germline. Here the CDR3 DNA reads TGTGCCAGCAGTGGGGAACCTCAAGAGACCCAGTACTTC. Translation: CASSGEPQETQYF.